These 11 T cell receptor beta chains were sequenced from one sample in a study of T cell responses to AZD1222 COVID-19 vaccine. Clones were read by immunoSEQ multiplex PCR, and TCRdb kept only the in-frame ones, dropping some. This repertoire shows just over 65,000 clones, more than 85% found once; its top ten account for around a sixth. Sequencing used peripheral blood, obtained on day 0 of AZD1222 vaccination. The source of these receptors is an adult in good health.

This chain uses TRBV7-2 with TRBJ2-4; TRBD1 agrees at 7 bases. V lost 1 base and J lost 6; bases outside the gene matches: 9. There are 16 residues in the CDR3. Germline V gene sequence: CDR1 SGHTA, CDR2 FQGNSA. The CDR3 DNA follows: TGTGCCAGCAGCTTAGTCTTTGGTCGGACAGGAAACATTCAGTACTTC. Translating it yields CASSLVFGRTGNIQYF. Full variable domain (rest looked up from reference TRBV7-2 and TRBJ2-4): GAGVSQSPSNKVTEKGKDVELRCDPISGHTALYWYRQSLGQGLEFLIYFQGNSAPDKSGLPSDRFSAERTGGSVSTLTIQRTQQEDSAVYLCASSLVFGRTGNIQYFGAGTRLSVL.

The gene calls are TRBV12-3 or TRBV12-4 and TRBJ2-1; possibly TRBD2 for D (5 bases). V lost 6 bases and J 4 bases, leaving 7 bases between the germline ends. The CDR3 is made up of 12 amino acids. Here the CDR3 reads CASSGLYNEQFF. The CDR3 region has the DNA TGTGCCAGCAGCGGACTTTACAATGAGCAGTTCTTC.

In DNA form, the CDR3 reads TGTGCCTGGAGTTTAGGAGGGGACCAGCCCCAGCATTTT. It specifies CAWSLGGDQPQHF. The rearrangement joins TRBV30 to TRBJ1-5; tentative D call: TRBD1 (5 bases). The length of the CDR3 is 13 residues. V shed 2 bases and J shed 7 bases, with 12 bases lying between them. Germline values: CDR1 GTSNPN, CDR2 SVGIG (reference sequence).

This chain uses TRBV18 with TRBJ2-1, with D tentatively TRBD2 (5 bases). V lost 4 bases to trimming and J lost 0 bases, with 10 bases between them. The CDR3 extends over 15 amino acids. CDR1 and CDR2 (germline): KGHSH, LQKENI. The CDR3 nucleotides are TGTGCCAGCTCACTCGGGGAGAGCTCCTACAATGAGCAGTTCTTC. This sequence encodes CASSLGESSYNEQFF.

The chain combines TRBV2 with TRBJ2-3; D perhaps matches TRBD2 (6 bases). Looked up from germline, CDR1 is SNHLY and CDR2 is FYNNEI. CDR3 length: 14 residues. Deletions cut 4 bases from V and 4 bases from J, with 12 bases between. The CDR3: CASSAGTSSDTQYF. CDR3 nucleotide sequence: TGTGCCAGCAGTGCCGGGACTTCATCAGATACGCAGTATTTT. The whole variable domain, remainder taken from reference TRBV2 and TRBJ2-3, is EPEVTQTPSHQVTQMGQEVILRCVPISNHLYFYWYRQILGQKVEFLVSFYNNEISEKSEIFDDQFSVERPDGSNFTLKIRSTKLEDSAMYFCASSAGTSSDTQYFGPGTRLTVL.

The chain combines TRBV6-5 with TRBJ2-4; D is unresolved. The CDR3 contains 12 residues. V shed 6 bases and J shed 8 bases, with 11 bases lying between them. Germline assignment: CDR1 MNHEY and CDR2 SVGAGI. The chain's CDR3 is CASSPYGDIQYF. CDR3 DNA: TGTGCCAGCAGCCCCTATGGGGACATTCAGTACTTC.

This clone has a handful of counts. Here the CDR3 DNA reads TGTGCCAGCGCCAAACGGGCTCGGGGAAACACCATATATTTT. Its translation is CASAKRARGNTIYF. The chain employs TRBV28 and TRBJ1-3, with unresolved D. V was trimmed by 8 bases and J by 4 bases, leaving 15 bases between them. CDR3 size: 14 residues. CDR1 and CDR2 (germline): MDHEN, SYDVKM.

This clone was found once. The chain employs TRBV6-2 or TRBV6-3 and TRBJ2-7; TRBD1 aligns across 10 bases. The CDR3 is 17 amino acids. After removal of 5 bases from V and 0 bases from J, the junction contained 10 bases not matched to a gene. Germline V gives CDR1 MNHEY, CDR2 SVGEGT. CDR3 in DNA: TGTGCCAGCAGTGCCCGGGACAGGGGCGATAGCTCCTACGAGCAGTACTTC. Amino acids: CASSARDRGDSSYEQYF.

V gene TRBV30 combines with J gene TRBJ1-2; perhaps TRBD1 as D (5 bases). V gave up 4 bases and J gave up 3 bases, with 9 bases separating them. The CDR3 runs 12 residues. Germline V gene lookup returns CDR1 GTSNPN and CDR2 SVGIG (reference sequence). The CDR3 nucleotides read TGTGCCTGGACGGCGGGGGACTATGGCTACACCTTC. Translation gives CAWTAGDYGYTF.

The CDR3 here is CASSYASGANVLTF. CDR3 nucleotides: TGTGCCAGCAGTTACGCCTCTGGGGCCAACGTCCTGACTTTC. This sequence joins TRBV6-2 or TRBV6-3 and TRBJ2-6; D is unresolved. CDR3 length: 14 amino acids. The germline V and J ends were trimmed by 2 bases and 0 bases, with 2 bases remaining between them. The germline V gene encodes CDR1 MNHEY and CDR2 SVGEGT.

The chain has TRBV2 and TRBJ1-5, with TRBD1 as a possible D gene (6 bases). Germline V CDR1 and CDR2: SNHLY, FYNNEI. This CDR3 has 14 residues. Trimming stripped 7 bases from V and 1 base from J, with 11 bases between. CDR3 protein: CASKRGTSNQPQHF. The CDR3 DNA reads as TGTGCCAGCAAGAGGGGGACGAGCAATCAGCCCCAGCATTTT.